The 28 T cell receptor beta chains presented below share a single source sample, sequenced in a study of T cells after yellow fever vaccination. TCRdb analysed the 5' RACE reads with MiXCR anew, one entry per CDR3 protein. Found here are some 670,000 distinct CDR3 sequences, 9% to 15% of them singletons; the top ten hold just under 15%. Here the sequenced sample was PBMCs, taken on the day of the yellow fever booster vaccination. These receptors were taken from a man aged 25-45 years who received the YFV17D yellow fever vaccine.

The chain couples TRBV12-5 to TRBJ2-2; no clear D. With 5 bases removed from V and 5 bases from J, the gap between germline ends came to 9 bases. CDR1 is LGHNT and CDR2 is FRNRAP in the germline V gene. The CDR3 covers 13 residues. CDR3 DNA sequence: TGTGCTAGTGGTCCCCCCGGAACCGGGGAGCTGTTTTTT. Translation: CASGPPGTGELFF.

This clonotype was counted between two and nine times. The chain uses TRBV9 and TRBJ2-3; TRBD2 aligns across 10 bases. The length of the CDR3 is 17 residues. V lost 0 bases and J lost 4; bases outside the gene matches: 8. CDR1 SGDLS and CDR2 YYNGEE come from the germline V gene. The CDR3 reads CASSVGLAGVFADTQYF. The CDR3 DNA reads TGTGCCAGCAGCGTAGGGCTAGCGGGAGTCTTCGCAGATACGCAGTATTTT.

The V gene is TRBV27, the J gene TRBJ2-2, with a weak D call TRBD2 (5 bases). The V end lost 4 bases, the J end lost 5 bases, and 8 bases lay between the germline ends. This CDR3 comprises 13 residues. CDR1 is MNHEY and CDR2 is SMNVEV in the germline V gene (reference sequence). The CDR3 spells CASSWRITGELFF. In DNA form, the CDR3 reads TGTGCCAGCAGTTGGAGGATTACCGGGGAGCTGTTTTTT.

Many counts were recorded for this clonotype. This chain uses TRBV28 with TRBJ2-3; D unresolved. The V and J ends lost 2 bases and 1 base respectively, with 10 bases between them. The CDR3 is made up of 15 amino acids. Per germline, CDR1 MDHEN and CDR2 SYDVKM. CDR3 DNA: TGTGCCAGCAGTTTAGGAGCAGCCGGCACAGATACGCAGTATTTT. This encodes CASSLGAAGTDTQYF.

This clonotype was counted between two and nine times. The chain has TRBV11-1 and TRBJ2-5; 11 nucleotides match TRBD2. CDR1 and CDR2 (germline): SGHAT, FQDESV (reference sequence). The CDR3 runs 18 residues. V was clipped by 2 bases and J by 6 bases; unmatched bases: 14. In DNA form, the CDR3 reads TGTGCCAGCAGCTTAAGTGGGGTCGGTAGCGGGAGGGGAAAGACCCAGTACTTC. Its translation: CASSLSGVGSGRGKTQYF.

With regard to this clonotype: Given a much more abundant clone one base away, this may be a read error. The chain combines TRBV7-2 with TRBJ2-1; 10 bases align to TRBD2. There are 19 residues in the CDR3. CDR1 SGHTA and CDR2 FQGNSA come from the germline V gene. This CDR3 reads CASSLAPPRISGRGSELFF. The CDR3 nucleotides read TGTGCCAGCAGCTTAGCGCCCCCCCGAATAAGCGGGAGGGGCTCTGAGCTGTTCTTC.

This clonotype was observed a handful of times. The chain uses TRBV14 and TRBJ2-7, with D perhaps TRBD1 (6 bases). Germline V CDR1 and CDR2: SGHDN, FVKESK. V lost 8 bases to trimming and J lost 3 bases, with 11 bases between them. The CDR3 runs 12 residues. The CDR3 bases are TGTGCCAGCGGGGGCGTCCTCTACGAGCAGTACTTC. Its protein product is CASGGVLYEQYF.

This clonotype appeared many times. The genes are TRBV5-1 and TRBJ1-2, with 7 positions matching TRBD1. V was pared by 4 bases and J by 4 bases, with 10 bases of the junction left unmatched. CDR1 and CDR2 from the germline V gene are SGHRS and YFSETQ. This CDR3 spans 15 amino acids. CDR3 in amino acids: CASSLTGLEGYGYTF. CDR3 in DNA: TGCGCCAGCAGCCTGACAGGGTTAGAGGGCTATGGCTACACCTTC.

The sample holds many counts of this clonotype. The rearrangement joins TRBV20-1 to TRBJ2-5, with D perhaps assigned TRBD1 or TRBD2 (5 bases each). The length of the CDR3 is 13 residues. The germline gives CDR1 DFQATT, CDR2 SNEGSKA (reference sequence). Deletions cut 6 bases from V and 7 bases from J, with 18 bases between. The CDR3 sequence: CSAKGRRFGTQYF. The CDR3 region has the DNA TGCAGTGCAAAGGGACGACGGTTTGGGACCCAGTACTTC.

The rearrangement uses TRBV5-5 and TRBJ2-1, with 13 bases fitting TRBD2. In germline, CDR1 is SGHKS, CDR2 YYEKEE (reference sequence). The CDR3 has 15 residues. Germline trimming cut 4 bases from V and 8 bases from J; bases unmatched to any gene: 6. The CDR3 protein is CASSAGLAGIYEQFF. Written as DNA, the CDR3 is TGTGCCAGCAGCGCGGGACTAGCGGGAATATATGAGCAGTTCTTC.

The chain is built from TRBV20-1 and TRBJ2-1; 9 nucleotides line up with TRBD2. Germline V lookup: CDR1 DFQATT, CDR2 SNEGSKA (reference sequence). J gave up 8 bases and V 7 bases, and 12 bases lay outside the gene matches. The CDR3 contains 14 residues. The CDR3 protein is CSVKGLAGYDEQFF. In DNA, the CDR3 is TGCAGTGTTAAAGGGCTAGCGGGATACGATGAGCAGTTCTTC.

This clonotype was seen more than once but under ten times. This rearrangement joins TRBV5-1 to TRBJ1-2; no reliable D call. The CDR3 spans 12 residues. CDR1 is SGHRS and CDR2 is YFSETQ in the germline V gene. Trimming removed 1 base from V and 8 bases from J, with 9 bases in between. CDR3 sequence reads: CASSLLLVGYTF. The DNA for the CDR3 is TGCGCCAGCAGCTTGTTGTTAGTGGGCTACACCTTC.

This chain joins TRBV9 and TRBJ2-3, with 9 bases fitting TRBD2. Losses at the gene ends were 0 bases for V and 4 bases for J; bases not matched to a gene: 9. Germline loops: CDR1 SGDLS, CDR2 YYNGEE. The CDR3 spans 17 residues. The CDR3 DNA follows: TGTGCCAGCAGCGTAGGCGGAGCGGGAGGTGTGGCAGATACGCAGTATTTT. Translated: CASSVGGAGGVADTQYF.

The rearrangement links TRBV30 to TRBJ2-1; D ambiguous. The length of the CDR3 is 15 residues. Per the germline V gene, CDR1 is GTSNPN and CDR2 is SVGIG (reference sequence). V lost 2 bases, J lost 0 bases, and 11 bases lay in between. The chain's CDR3 is CAWSWPPSSYNEQFF. In DNA, the CDR3 is TGTGCCTGGAGTTGGCCTCCGAGCTCCTACAATGAGCAGTTCTTC.

The V gene is TRBV5-5, the J gene TRBJ2-2; possible D gene TRBD2, 5 bases. The length of the CDR3 is 14 residues. Germline V CDR1 and CDR2: SGHKS, YYEKEE (reference sequence). The ends were cut back, 0 bases at V and 7 bases at J, with 10 bases in the middle. The DNA of the CDR3 is TGTGCCAGCAGCTTGGAAGCGGTACTCGGGGAGCTGTTTTTT. Translation: CASSLEAVLGELFF. Full variable domain (remainder filled in from reference TRBV5-5 and TRBJ2-2): DAGVTQSPTHLIKTRGQQVTLRCSPISGHKSVSWYQQVLGQGPQFIFQYYEKEERGRGNFPDRFSARQFPNYSSELNVNALLLGDSALYLCASSLEAVLGELFFGEGSRLTVL.

This clonotype was picked up many times. V gene TRBV28 combines with J gene TRBJ2-1, with TRBD2 as a possible D gene (6 bases). The germline V gene has CDR1 MDHEN and CDR2 SYDVKM. Trimming cost V 6 bases and J 0 bases, with 12 bases left between them. The CDR3 loop spans 15 amino acids. CDR3 bases: TGTGCCAGCAGCCTCGGGGGACCCTCCTACAATGAGCAGTTCTTC. It yields the protein CASSLGGPSYNEQFF.

This clonotype showed up just a few times. This sequence joins TRBV7-2 and TRBJ2-2, with TRBD2 as a possible D gene (5 bases). CDR3 length: 11 residues. Germline-derived CDR1 and CDR2 are SGHTA and FQGNSA. Trimming stripped 6 bases from V and 10 bases from J, with 9 bases between. CDR3 in DNA: TGTGCCAGCAGACGGGGATTGGAGCTGTTTTTT. Its translation is CASRRGLELFF.

This clonotype has only a few counts. The rearrangement links TRBV10-2 to TRBJ2-7, with 14 bases matching TRBD2. This CDR3 is 18 amino acids long. Germline loops: CDR1 WSHSY, CDR2 SAAADI. J gave up 6 bases and V 3 bases, and 13 bases lay outside the gene matches. CDR3 DNA: TGCGCCAGCAGTGACGGGGGACTAGCGGGAGTGAATCCCGGCGAGCAGTACTTC. Translated: CASSDGGLAGVNPGEQYF.

The DNA for the CDR3 is TGTGCCAGCAGTTCGGCCAGCGCAAGAGGAGATACGCAGTATTTT. Amino acid sequence: CASSSASARGDTQYF. The chain recombines TRBV6-2 or TRBV6-3 with TRBJ2-3; D gene unclear. The CDR3 covers 15 residues. The ends were cut back, 4 bases at V and 5 bases at J, with 16 bases in the middle. The germline V gene has CDR1 MNHEY and CDR2 SVGEGT.

The V gene is TRBV12-3 or TRBV12-4, the J gene TRBJ1-6; D might be TRBD1 (6 bases). Trimming shortened V by 7 bases and J by 5 bases, and 15 bases separated the two germline ends. The CDR3 is 15 residues long. Here the CDR3 DNA reads TGTGCCAGCACCCGACAGGCGGGGAATAATTCACCCCTCCACTTT. Translated, it gives CASTRQAGNNSPLHF.

This clonotype has at least ten counts. V usage is TRBV12-3 or TRBV12-4 and J usage is TRBJ1-3; D unresolved. The CDR3 extends over 15 amino acids. Deletions cut 2 bases from V and 1 base from J, with 9 bases between. CDR3 in amino acids: CASSLSPGSGNTIYF. CDR3 coding DNA: TGTGCCAGCAGTTTATCCCCAGGTTCTGGAAACACCATATATTTT.

The chain is built from TRBV12-3 or TRBV12-4 and TRBJ2-7, with 10 bases aligning to TRBD2. CDR3 length: 14 amino acids. Losses at the gene ends were 4 bases for V and 6 bases for J; bases not matched to a gene: 6. The chain's CDR3 is CASSSSGRASEQYF. For the CDR3, the DNA is TGTGCCAGCAGTTCGAGCGGGAGGGCCTCCGAGCAGTACTTC.

This clonotype was counted many times. The V call is TRBV5-1, the J call TRBJ2-2, with D hard to call. Trimming took off 0 bases at V and 2 bases at J, with 8 bases between the two ends. The length of the CDR3 is 15 residues. From germline, CDR1 is SGHRS and CDR2 YFSETQ. The CDR3 protein is CASSLAGHNTGELFF. The CDR3, as DNA: TGCGCCAGCAGCTTGGCCGGGCATAACACCGGGGAGCTGTTTTTT.

The chain links TRBV13 to TRBJ2-4, with D possibly matching TRBD1 (8 bases). Germline V gene lookup returns CDR1 PRHDT and CDR2 FYEKMQ (reference sequence). This CDR3 is built from 15 residues. The V end lost 5 bases, the J end lost 9 bases, and 20 bases lay between the germline ends. CDR3 sequence: CASSLNSDREGIQYF. The DNA of the CDR3 is TGTGCCAGCAGCCTCAATTCGGACAGGGAGGGCATTCAGTACTTC.

This clonotype has more than one count but fewer than ten. The gene calls are TRBV12-3 or TRBV12-4 and TRBJ1-5, with D unclear. The V gene lost 6 bases and the J gene lost 0 bases, with 12 bases spanning the gap. The CDR3 length is 15 residues. The CDR3 spells CASSSGQISNQPQHF. DNA of the CDR3: TGTGCCAGCAGCTCCGGGCAGATTAGCAATCAGCCCCAGCATTTT.

This clonotype was seen more than once but under ten times. The chain employs TRBV14 and TRBJ2-3, with TRBD2 identical over 10 bases. This CDR3 is built from 16 residues. The V gene end was trimmed by 1 base and the J gene end by 3 bases; junction bases not matched to a gene: 4. The germline gives CDR1 SGHDN, CDR2 FVKESK. CDR3 loop: CASSQVKLAGTDTQYF. The DNA for the CDR3 is TGTGCCAGCAGCCAAGTAAAACTAGCGGGAACAGATACGCAGTATTTT.

The DNA for the CDR3 is TGCAGTGCCCGGCCCTGGGAAGATACGCAGTATTTT. Amino acid sequence: CSARPWEDTQYF. This chain links TRBV20-1 with TRBJ2-3; D gene unclear. The germline V gene encodes CDR1 DFQATT and CDR2 SNEGSKA (reference sequence). The V end was cut by 6 bases, the J end by 5 bases, with 12 bases between. The CDR3 loop spans 12 amino acids.

This clonotype was found a few times. The rearrangement links TRBV5-1 to TRBJ2-5; 7 nucleotides agree with TRBD1. Per the germline V gene, CDR1 is SGHRS and CDR2 is YFSETQ. V dropped 6 bases and J dropped 4; count of bases not matched to a gene: 9. The length of the CDR3 is 14 residues. CDR3 region: CASTPGQRVETQYF. The CDR3 bases are TGCGCCAGCACCCCGGGACAGAGAGTAGAGACCCAGTACTTC.